Listed below are T cell receptor beta chains from one sample, sequenced in a study of a mutant IDH1 vaccine in newly diagnosed glioma. Their antigen targets remain unknown. Some clones are missing from TCRdb's copy, which holds only in-frame ones; the method was immunoSEQ multiplex PCR. The sample lists 70,000 to 100,000 clones; roughly nine tenths were seen once. Here the sequenced sample was PBMCs, taken from a glioma patient whose treatment included an IDH1 peptide vaccine. The receptors originated from a woman aged 50 to 60 with glioma. CDR3s include the opening cysteine and the closing phenylalanine or tryptophan. The D gene is left open where the match is weak. Clone sizes are given selectively: once, few, many, or a class where the clone is expanded.

d_gene: .; v_gene: TRBV2; j_gene: TRBJ2-5; abundance: once; CDR3nt: TGTGCCAGCAGTGAAAGTCAGGGGGGGGAGACCCAGTACTTC; CDR3aa: CASSESQGGETQYF
d_gene: .; v_gene: TRBV21-1; j_gene: TRBJ2-2; abundance: once; CDR3nt: TGTGCCAGCAGCAATGGTCTAGCGGGAAAGAACACCGGGGAGCTGTTTTTT; CDR3aa: CASSNGLAGKNTGELFF
d_gene: .; v_gene: TRBV10-2; j_gene: TRBJ1-5; abundance: .; CDR3nt: TGCGCCAGCAGTGACGGGGGCGGGACCCAGCATTTT; CDR3aa: CASSDGGGTQHF
d_gene: TRBD2; v_gene: TRBV4-2; j_gene: TRBJ2-1; abundance: .; CDR3nt: TGTGCCAGCAGCCAAGATCCTAGCGGGACCTACAATGAGCAGTTCTTC; CDR3aa: CASSQDPSGTYNEQFF
d_gene: .; v_gene: TRBV2; j_gene: TRBJ2-5; abundance: .; CDR3nt: TGTGCCAGCAGTGTTAGGACAGCCGGTCGAGAGACCCAGTACTTC; CDR3aa: CASSVRTAGRETQYF
d_gene: .; v_gene: TRBV7-9; j_gene: TRBJ2-1; abundance: .; CDR3nt: TGTGCCAGCAGCTTAGAGGGGAAGACCTACAATGAGCAGTTCTTC; CDR3aa: CASSLEGKTYNEQFF
d_gene: .; v_gene: TRBV5-1; j_gene: TRBJ2-1; abundance: .; CDR3nt: TGCGCCAGCAGCCCCGCAGCCACCTACAATGAGCAGTTCTTC; CDR3aa: CASSPAATYNEQFF
d_gene: .; v_gene: TRBV6-4; j_gene: TRBJ2-2; abundance: .; CDR3nt: TGTGCCAGCAGTGACCGGAGGGGTTCCGGGGAGCTGTTTTTT; CDR3aa: CASSDRRGSGELFF
d_gene: .; v_gene: TRBV9; j_gene: TRBJ2-6; abundance: .; CDR3nt: TGTGCCAGCAGCGTAGGGCAGGGCGGATCTGGGGCCAACGTCCTGACTTTC; CDR3aa: CASSVGQGGSGANVLTF
d_gene: TRBD2; v_gene: TRBV19; j_gene: TRBJ2-1; abundance: .; CDR3nt: TGTGCCAGTAGTATTGGCGGGAGGGCCGGGGATGAGCAGTTCTTC; CDR3aa: CASSIGGRAGDEQFF
d_gene: TRBD1; v_gene: TRBV5-1; j_gene: TRBJ1-1; abundance: .; CDR3nt: TGCGCCAGCAGCTTAGGGGGCGCCGGGTACACTGAAGCTTTCTTT; CDR3aa: CASSLGGAGYTEAFF
d_gene: .; v_gene: TRBV10-3; j_gene: TRBJ2-1; abundance: .; CDR3nt: TGTGCCATCAGTGGATCCGGGACGTTGAGGAATGAGCAGTTCTTC; CDR3aa: CAISGSGTLRNEQFF
d_gene: TRBD1; v_gene: TRBV5-1; j_gene: TRBJ2-2; abundance: .; CDR3nt: TGCGCCAGCACCCTTGGCGGGACAGGGTGGTCCGGGGAGCTGTTTTTT; CDR3aa: CASTLGGTGWSGELFF
d_gene: .; v_gene: TRBV10-1; j_gene: TRBJ1-2; abundance: .; CDR3nt: TGCGCCAGCAGTGAAGGACCGCCCTATGGCTACACCTTC; CDR3aa: CASSEGPPYGYTF
d_gene: TRBD2; v_gene: TRBV5-1; j_gene: TRBJ2-1; abundance: .; CDR3nt: TGCGCCAGCAATCGGGGGGGAAGCACCGAACAGTTCTTC; CDR3aa: CASNRGGSTEQFF
d_gene: TRBD1; v_gene: TRBV30; j_gene: TRBJ2-2; abundance: .; CDR3nt: TGTGCCTGGAGTGGAGACAGGGACACCGGGGAGCTGTTTTTT; CDR3aa: CAWSGDRDTGELFF
d_gene: TRBD1; v_gene: TRBV5-8; j_gene: TRBJ1-3; abundance: once; CDR3nt: TGTGCCAGCAGCTTGCGGGGGACCTGGACAGGGCTTGGAAACACCATATATTTT; CDR3aa: CASSLRGTWTGLGNTIYF
d_gene: TRBD1; v_gene: TRBV2; j_gene: TRBJ1-1; abundance: .; CDR3nt: TGTGCCAGCAGTGTTACAGGGGAGATGAACACTGAAGCTTTCTTT; CDR3aa: CASSVTGEMNTEAFF
d_gene: .; v_gene: TRBV9; j_gene: TRBJ2-7; abundance: few; CDR3nt: TGTGCCAGCAGCGCCTACCGGGACCCCGTCGAGCAGTACTTC; CDR3aa: CASSAYRDPVEQYF
d_gene: TRBD2; v_gene: TRBV29-1; j_gene: TRBJ2-7; abundance: .; CDR3nt: TGCAGCGTTGAGGCGGGAGCTCACGAGCAGTACTTC; CDR3aa: CSVEAGAHEQYF
d_gene: .; v_gene: TRBV4-2; j_gene: TRBJ2-2; abundance: .; CDR3nt: TGTGCCAGCAGCCAAGGTTTGTTAGACACCGGGGAGCTGTTTTTT; CDR3aa: CASSQGLLDTGELFF
d_gene: TRBD2; v_gene: TRBV4-1; j_gene: TRBJ2-1; abundance: .; CDR3nt: TGCGCCAGCAGCCAAGGAAGTAGCGGGAGCAATGAGCAGTTCTTC; CDR3aa: CASSQGSSGSNEQFF
d_gene: TRBD1; v_gene: TRBV4-1; j_gene: TRBJ2-6; abundance: .; CDR3nt: TGCGCCAGCAGCCAACCGGGACAGGGCTCCCTCCTAACTTTC; CDR3aa: CASSQPGQGSLLTF
d_gene: .; v_gene: TRBV7-8; j_gene: TRBJ1-5; abundance: .; CDR3nt: TGTGCCAGCAGCTTAGTAAGGGATAGCAATCAGCCCCAGCATTTT; CDR3aa: CASSLVRDSNQPQHF
d_gene: TRBD2; v_gene: TRBV6-1; j_gene: TRBJ2-1; abundance: once; CDR3nt: TGTGCCAGCAGTAAACTAGCGGGATCCTACAATGAGCAGTTCTTC; CDR3aa: CASSKLAGSYNEQFF
d_gene: TRBD1; v_gene: TRBV5-6; j_gene: TRBJ1-2; abundance: .; CDR3nt: TGTGCCAGCAGAGGGACAGTGAACTATGGCTACACCTTC; CDR3aa: CASRGTVNYGYTF
d_gene: TRBD2; v_gene: TRBV9; j_gene: TRBJ2-7; abundance: .; CDR3nt: TGTGCCAGCAGCACGAGCGGGGGATACGAGCAGTACTTC; CDR3aa: CASSTSGGYEQYF
d_gene: TRBD2; v_gene: TRBV7-9; j_gene: TRBJ2-2; abundance: .; CDR3nt: TGTGCCAGCAGCTTACGGGCGGGAGGGCACACCGGGGAGCTGTTTTTT; CDR3aa: CASSLRAGGHTGELFF
d_gene: TRBD1; v_gene: TRBV5-6; j_gene: TRBJ1-2; abundance: .; CDR3nt: TGTGCCAGCAGCCTGGGACAGGGGGCGTTTAATGGCTACACCTTC; CDR3aa: CASSLGQGAFNGYTF
d_gene: TRBD2; v_gene: TRBV5-1; j_gene: TRBJ2-7; abundance: .; CDR3nt: TGCGCCAGCAGCCCCGAGCGGACTAGCGACCTCGAGCAGTACTTC; CDR3aa: CASSPERTSDLEQYF
d_gene: .; v_gene: TRBV5-1; j_gene: TRBJ2-5; abundance: .; CDR3nt: TGCGCCAGCAGCTTGGACCACGAAGAGACCCAGTACTTC; CDR3aa: CASSLDHEETQYF
d_gene: TRBD1; v_gene: TRBV25-1; j_gene: TRBJ1-4; abundance: .; CDR3nt: TGTGCCAGCAGTCCACACCTTCGACAGGGTTTTCTGTTTTTT; CDR3aa: CASSPHLRQGFLFF
d_gene: .; v_gene: TRBV2; j_gene: TRBJ1-6; abundance: .; CDR3nt: TGTGCCAGCAGTGAGGAACTGACGGTAAATAATTCACCCCTCCACTTT; CDR3aa: CASSEELTVNNSPLHF
d_gene: .; v_gene: TRBV6-6; j_gene: TRBJ2-7; abundance: .; CDR3nt: TGTGCCAGCAGTTACTCGGGGGGGGGCCACTACGAGCAGTACTTC; CDR3aa: CASSYSGGGHYEQYF
d_gene: .; v_gene: TRBV15; j_gene: TRBJ1-4; abundance: .; CDR3nt: TGTGCCACCAGCAGAGATCGAACTAATGAAAAACTGTTTTTT; CDR3aa: CATSRDRTNEKLFF
d_gene: .; v_gene: TRBV12-5; j_gene: TRBJ2-7; abundance: .; CDR3nt: TGTGCTAGTGGTTTGACCCGACTAGGGGGCGAGCAGTACTTC; CDR3aa: CASGLTRLGGEQYF
d_gene: TRBD1; v_gene: TRBV5-1; j_gene: TRBJ2-5; abundance: .; CDR3nt: TGCGCCAGCAGCTTACAGGGGGCCCTTGTAGAGACCCAGTACTTC; CDR3aa: CASSLQGALVETQYF
d_gene: .; v_gene: TRBV29-1; j_gene: TRBJ2-2; abundance: .; CDR3nt: TGCAGCGTGAGTTTTGCCACTCTGACGGCCGGGGAGCTGTTTTTT; CDR3aa: CSVSFATLTAGELFF
d_gene: .; v_gene: TRBV7-2; j_gene: TRBJ2-7; abundance: .; CDR3nt: TGTGCCAGCAGCTTAATGGGAGGTCCCTACGAGCAGTACTTC; CDR3aa: CASSLMGGPYEQYF
d_gene: .; v_gene: TRBV18; j_gene: TRBJ1-5; abundance: .; CDR3nt: TGTGCCAGCTCACCAAGTACAGGTGATAGCAATCAGCCCCAGCATTTT; CDR3aa: CASSPSTGDSNQPQHF
d_gene: TRBD2; v_gene: TRBV9; j_gene: TRBJ2-3; abundance: .; CDR3nt: TGTGCCAGCAGCGTAGAGGCTAGCGGGAACACAGATACGCAGTATTTT; CDR3aa: CASSVEASGNTDTQYF
d_gene: TRBD2; v_gene: TRBV9; j_gene: TRBJ2-2; abundance: .; CDR3nt: TGTGCCAGCAGCGTAGGGCTAGCGGGTACCGGGGAGCTGTTTTTT; CDR3aa: CASSVGLAGTGELFF
d_gene: TRBD1; v_gene: TRBV19; j_gene: TRBJ2-3; abundance: .; CDR3nt: TGTGCCAGTAGAGGACAGGGGGCGATCAGCACAGATACGCAGTATTTT; CDR3aa: CASRGQGAISTDTQYF
d_gene: .; v_gene: TRBV2; j_gene: TRBJ1-1; abundance: once; CDR3nt: TGTGCCAGCATACTACAGGGGAACACTGAAGCTTTCTTT; CDR3aa: CASILQGNTEAFF
d_gene: .; v_gene: TRBV5-8; j_gene: TRBJ1-1; abundance: once; CDR3nt: TGTGCCAGCAGCTTGGGAATGGGGGTGATTAGCACTGAAGCTTTCTTT; CDR3aa: CASSLGMGVISTEAFF
d_gene: .; v_gene: TRBV18; j_gene: TRBJ2-7; abundance: once; CDR3nt: TGTGCCAGCTCACCACCGTCGGCCTACGAGCAGTACTTC; CDR3aa: CASSPPSAYEQYF
d_gene: .; v_gene: TRBV27; j_gene: TRBJ2-6; abundance: .; CDR3nt: TGTGCCAGCCGCTCGGTAGCTGGGGCCAACGTCCTGACTTTC; CDR3aa: CASRSVAGANVLTF